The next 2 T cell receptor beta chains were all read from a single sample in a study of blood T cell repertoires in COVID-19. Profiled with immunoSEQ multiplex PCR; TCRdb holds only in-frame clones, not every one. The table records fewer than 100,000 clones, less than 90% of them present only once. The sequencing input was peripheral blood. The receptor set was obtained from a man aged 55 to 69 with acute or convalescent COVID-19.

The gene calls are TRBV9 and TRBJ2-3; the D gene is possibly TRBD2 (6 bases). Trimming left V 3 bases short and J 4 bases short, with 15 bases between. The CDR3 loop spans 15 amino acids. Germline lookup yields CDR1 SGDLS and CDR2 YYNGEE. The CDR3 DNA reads TGTGCCAGCAGCGCGCTCGGGACTCCCTCAGATACGCAGTATTTT. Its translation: CASSALGTPSDTQYF.

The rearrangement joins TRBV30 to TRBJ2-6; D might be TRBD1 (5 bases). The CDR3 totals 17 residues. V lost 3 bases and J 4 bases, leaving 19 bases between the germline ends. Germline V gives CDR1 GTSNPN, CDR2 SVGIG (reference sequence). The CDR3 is CAWRVPAFQGGANVLTF. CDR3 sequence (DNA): TGTGCCTGGAGGGTTCCTGCGTTCCAGGGCGGGGCCAACGTCCTGACTTTC.